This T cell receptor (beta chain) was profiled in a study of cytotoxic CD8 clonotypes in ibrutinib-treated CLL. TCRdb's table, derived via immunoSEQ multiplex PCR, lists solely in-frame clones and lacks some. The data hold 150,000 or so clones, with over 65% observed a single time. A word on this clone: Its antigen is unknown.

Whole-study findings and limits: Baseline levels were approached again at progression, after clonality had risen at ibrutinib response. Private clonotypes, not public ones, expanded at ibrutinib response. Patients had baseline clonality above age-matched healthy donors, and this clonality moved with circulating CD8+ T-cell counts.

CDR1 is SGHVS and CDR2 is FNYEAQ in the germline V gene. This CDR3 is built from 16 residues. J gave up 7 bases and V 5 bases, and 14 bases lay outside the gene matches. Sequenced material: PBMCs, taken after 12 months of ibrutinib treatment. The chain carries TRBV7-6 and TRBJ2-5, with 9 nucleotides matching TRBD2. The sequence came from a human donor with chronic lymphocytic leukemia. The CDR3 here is CASSVSLASGAGTQYF. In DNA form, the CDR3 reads TGTGCCAGCAGCGTTTCCTTGGCTAGCGGGGCCGGGACCCAGTACTTC.